The TCR beta chain under discussion was sequenced for a study of CD4 T cells in relation to SARS-CoV-2 and coronaviruses. Unexposed donor CD4+ T cells date from about 2011-2019, before the COVID-19 pandemic. Isolation of CD4+ T cells took place after about 9 days in culture. As cell numbers allowed, unexposed-donor CD4+ T cells faced SARS-CoV-2 S/N and four cold-coronavirus spikes. Sequencing was performed with immunoSEQ multiplex PCR; in TCRdb, only in-frame clones are kept and a portion is missing. This sample has 18,000 or so clones, with approximately 78% found just once. The ends were cut back, 7 bases at V and 3 bases at J, with 15 bases in the middle. This CDR3 has 14 residues. Germline CDR1 and CDR2: MNHEY and SVGAGI. This clone turned up a few times. The antigen is not known.

The source is a human donor in good health. The source material was CD4+ T cells from PBMCs, cultured in vitro. The rearrangement links TRBV6-5 to TRBJ1-1; D possibly corresponds to TRBD1 (5 bases). The CDR3 coding sequence is TGTGCCAGCACCACTCGGGGACCCTACACTGAAGCTTTCTTT. This encodes CASTTRGPYTEAFF.